These 30 T cell receptor beta chains were sequenced from one sample in a study of Graves' ophthalmopathy and Graves' hyperthyroidism. RNA transcripts yielded amplified TCR beta CDR3 regions. After a first-round RT-PCR with HTBI primers, a second-round multiplex PCR was run. MiXCR, run by TCRdb on the multiplex PCR reads, gives a single entry per CDR3 protein. The table has 350,000 to 400,000 distinct CDR3 sequences, 15% seen once; the top ten hold about 7%. The sample was peripheral blood. The receptor source for this set is a woman between 18 and 30 years old with stable Graves' hyperthyroidism.

V is TRBV6-5 and J is TRBJ2-7; 7 nucleotides line up with TRBD2. This CDR3 spans 13 amino acids. The V gene's germline CDR1 is MNHEY and CDR2 SVGAGI. The J segment lost 5 bases and the V segment lost 2 bases, leaving 3 bases of the junction unmatched. The DNA of the CDR3 is TGTGCCAGCAGTTACGGGGGGGGGGACGAGCAGTACTTC. Its translation: CASSYGGGDEQYF.

This clonotype was detected once. Given a much more abundant clone one base away, this may be a read error. CDR3 sequence: CASSSPRRGNRNHPQHF. CDR3 in DNA: TGTGCCAGCAGCTCGCCTCGCAGGGGGAATCGCAATCATCCCCAGCATTTT. The rearrangement uses TRBV7-8 and TRBJ1-5; 7 bases are a match to TRBD1. The CDR3 runs to 17 residues. Germline loops: CDR1 SGHVS, CDR2 FQNEAQ.

V and J are TRBV5-1 and TRBJ2-5; 7 bases are shared with TRBD2. With 0 bases clipped from V and 2 bases from J, the junction kept 10 bases outside the gene matches. Germline V gene lookup returns CDR1 SGHRS and CDR2 YFSETQ. This CDR3 is 17 amino acids long. The CDR3 DNA is TGCGCCAGCAGCTTGGTCCCCTCGGCGGGAGCGCAAGAGACCCAGTACTTC. It codes for CASSLVPSAGAQETQYF.

This clonotype was seen ten or more times. As DNA, the CDR3 is TGTGCCAGCACTAAACTTGCCGGTGGTGGGTCTGAAGCTTTCTTT. Protein product: CASTKLAGGGSEAFF. This chain uses TRBV11-2 with TRBJ1-1; no firm D call. This CDR3 is built from 15 residues. Germline lookup yields CDR1 SGHAT and CDR2 FQNNGV. Trimming stripped 7 bases from V and 6 bases from J, with 21 bases between.

In its sample, this clonotype was seen many times. The rearrangement uses TRBV12-3 or TRBV12-4 and TRBJ1-5; D perhaps matches TRBD1 (6 bases). This CDR3 has 14 amino acids. V lost 5 bases, J lost 0 bases, and 8 bases lay in between. CDR3 sequence (DNA): TGTGCCAGCAGTCGGGACATTAGCAATCAGCCCCAGCATTTT. Translating gives CASSRDISNQPQHF.

This clonotype was counted many times. This rearrangement joins TRBV12-3 or TRBV12-4 to TRBJ1-1; D gene ambiguous. V lost 3 bases to trimming and J lost 1 base, with 6 bases between them. The CDR3 is 13 amino acids. The CDR3 region is CASSFRQNTEAFF. The CDR3 DNA is TGTGCCAGCAGTTTTCGGCAGAACACTGAAGCTTTCTTT.

This clonotype has just a few counts. The V and J genes are TRBV20-1 and TRBJ2-5, with 11 nucleotides matching TRBD2. In germline, CDR1 is DFQATT, CDR2 SNEGSKA (reference sequence). The CDR3 is 15 residues long. The trim removed 3 bases at V and 4 bases at J, leaving 7 bases unmatched. CDR3 DNA: TGCAGTGCTAGCTCACTAGCGGGGGTGGGAGAGACCCAGTACTTC. Protein: CSASSLAGVGETQYF.

The table lists this clonotype with many counts. The rearrangement links TRBV6-1 to TRBJ1-2, with D uncertain. This CDR3 has 13 amino acids. The germline CDR1 and CDR2 sequences are MNHNS and SASEGT. The germline V and J ends were trimmed by 6 bases and 2 bases, with 10 bases remaining between them. The CDR3 DNA is TGTGCCAGCAGAGAGGGCCGGAACTATGGCTACACCTTC. It is translated as CASREGRNYGYTF.

In its sample, this clonotype was seen many times. The CDR3 loop reads CASSLGPGVEQYF. In DNA, the CDR3 is TGTGCCAGCAGCTTAGGCCCCGGGGTCGAGCAGTACTTC. V is TRBV7-3 and J is TRBJ2-7; tentatively, D is TRBD2 (5 bases). The V gene lost 2 bases and the J gene lost 6 bases, with 11 bases spanning the gap. The CDR3 loop spans 13 amino acids. From germline, CDR1 is SGHTA and CDR2 FQGTGA.

About this clonotype itself: A much larger clone differs from this one at a single base, so this may be a read error. The conserved closing phenylalanine or tryptophan is absent in this CDR3, likely reflecting a read error. Because the CDR3's place on the DNA is in doubt, the DNA is left out and the CDR3 is given as listed by TCRdb. The J gene is TRBJ1-2, the V gene TRBV12-3 or TRBV12-4; the table's TRBD1 call for D was not verified on the DNA. The CDR3 numbers 13 amino acids, ends counted. Here the CDR3 reads CASSFTGGYGHTV.

This clonotype was counted many times. The rearrangement uses TRBV12-3 or TRBV12-4 and TRBJ1-1; D not resolved. The V end lost 4 bases, the J end lost 0 bases, and 12 bases lay between the germline ends. This CDR3 is built from 15 residues. CDR3 in amino acids: CASSSHNTVNTEAFF. In nucleotides, the CDR3 is TGTGCCAGCAGTTCACATAATACAGTGAACACTGAAGCTTTCTTT.

This clonotype showed up many times. V gene TRBV7-2 combines with J gene TRBJ1-5; no definite D call. The CDR3 runs to 16 residues. Germline values: CDR1 SGHTA, CDR2 FQGNSA. V was cut by 2 bases and J by 0 bases, with 11 bases left in between. CDR3 sequence: CASSLLTGNSNQPQHF. CDR3 in DNA: TGTGCCAGCAGCTTATTGACGGGTAATAGCAATCAGCCCCAGCATTTT.

V and J are TRBV29-1 and TRBJ1-2; a weak D match, TRBD1 (6 bases). The V gene lost 3 bases and the J gene lost 1 base, with 9 bases spanning the gap. CDR3 length: 13 residues. In germline, CDR1 is SQVTM, CDR2 ANQGSEA. The CDR3 loop is CSVDEGGNYGYTF. CDR3 sequence (DNA): TGCAGCGTTGATGAGGGGGGTAACTATGGCTACACCTTC. Full variable domain (outside the CDR3, taken from reference TRBV29-1 and TRBJ1-2): SAVISQKPSRDICQRGTSLTIQCQVDSQVTMMFWYRQQPGQSLTLIATANQGSEATYESGFVIDKFPISRPNLTFSTLTVSNMSPEDSSIYLCSVDEGGNYGYTFGSGTRLTVV.

This clonotype was counted only a few times. The rearrangement links TRBV4-1 to TRBJ1-2; TRBD1 matches 8 bases. The junction had 10 bases not matched to a gene; V was cut back by 3 bases and J by 4 bases. There are 16 residues in the CDR3. The V gene's germline CDR1 is MGHRA and CDR2 YSYEKL. The CDR3: CASSHLPRGQGYGYTF. As DNA, the CDR3 is TGCGCCAGCAGCCACCTCCCCAGGGGGCAGGGCTATGGCTACACCTTC.

A remark on this clonotype: Compared with germline, one end of the junction differs, possibly owing to a read error. The V call is TRBV5-1, the J call TRBJ2-7, with 12 bases aligning to TRBD1. Germline-derived CDR1 and CDR2 are SGHRS and YFSETQ. CDR3 length equals 14 residues. The CDR3 region has the DNA TGCGTCAGCAGCCCCGGGACAGGGGGCTACGGGCAGTACTTC. It encodes CVSSPGTGGYGQYF.

This clonotype appeared many times. This chain joins TRBV6-1 and TRBJ1-1; tentatively, D is TRBD1 (5 bases). V lost 4 bases to trimming and J lost 5 bases, with 11 bases between them. Germline CDR1 is MNHNS and CDR2 is SASEGT. CDR3 length equals 13 residues. The DNA of the CDR3 is TGTGCCAGCAGTGGGGGGGATCGAACTGAAGCTTTCTTT. Translated: CASSGGDRTEAFF.

This chain joins TRBV28 and TRBJ1-1; D is possibly TRBD1 (5 bases). V was clipped by 6 bases and J by 11 bases, with 19 bases between them. The CDR3 spans 13 residues. CDR1 MDHEN and CDR2 SYDVKM come from the germline V gene. The CDR3 is CASRQPGFGEAFF. Written as DNA, the CDR3 is TGTGCCAGCAGACAACCAGGGTTTGGAGAGGCTTTCTTT.

V and J are TRBV11-2 and TRBJ2-7; D possibly corresponds to TRBD1 (6 bases). The CDR3 length is 16 residues. Germline V gene sequence: CDR1 SGHAT, CDR2 FQNNGV. The ends were cut back, 5 bases at V and 3 bases at J, with 20 bases in the middle. The DNA of the CDR3 is TGTGCCAGCAGCCAGGAAGATCCGGGGACACTCTACGAGCAGTACTTC. Translation gives CASSQEDPGTLYEQYF.

Many counts were recorded for this clonotype. The chain employs TRBV24-1 and TRBJ2-2; TRBD1 matches 7 bases. Germline CDR1 and CDR2: KGHDR and SFDVKD. This CDR3 is built from 17 residues. V lost 4 bases to trimming and J lost 4 bases; unmatched junction nucleotides: 11. The CDR3 reads CATSDPESGGRTGELFF. CDR3 sequence (DNA): TGTGCCACCAGTGACCCTGAATCAGGGGGACGCACCGGGGAGCTGTTTTTT.

This clonotype was recorded at least ten times. V usage is TRBV9 and J usage is TRBJ2-5; 10 bases are a match to TRBD1. After removal of 3 bases from V and 5 bases from J, the junction contained 7 bases not matched to a gene. The CDR3 contains 15 residues. Germline CDR1 and CDR2: SGDLS and YYNGEE. CDR3 amino acids: CASSARDRGSETQYF. Here the CDR3 DNA reads TGTGCCAGCAGCGCTCGGGACAGGGGAAGTGAGACCCAGTACTTC.

This clonotype came up many times. The V call is TRBV7-6, the J call TRBJ1-2, with 7 bases lining up with TRBD1. CDR1 SGHVS and CDR2 FNYEAQ come from the germline V gene. CDR3 length equals 13 residues. V lost 6 bases and J lost 6; bases outside the gene matches: 7. The CDR3 bases are TGTGCCAGCAGTTCCAGACAGGGCAATGGCTACACCTTC. It is translated as CASSSRQGNGYTF. Supplemented by reference TRBV7-6 and TRBJ1-2, the full variable domain reads GAGVSQSPRYKVTKRGQDVALRCDPISGHVSLYWYRQALGQGPEFLTYFNYEAQQDKSGLPNDRFSAERPEGSISTLTIQRTEQRDSAMYRCASSSRQGNGYTFGSGTRLTVV.

This clonotype has at least ten counts. The chain joins TRBV11-2 to TRBJ1-1, with D tentatively TRBD1 (5 bases). Germline CDR1 SGHAT, CDR2 FQNNGV. The CDR3 runs to 15 residues. The V and J ends lost 1 base and 0 bases respectively, with 9 bases between them. CDR3 DNA: TGTGCCAGCAGCTTAGGCGGGGCGATGAACACTGAAGCTTTCTTT. It translates to CASSLGGAMNTEAFF. Drawing the rest from reference TRBV11-2 and TRBJ1-1, the complete variable domain is EAGVAQSPRYKIIEKRQSVAFWCNPISGHATLYWYQQILGQGPKLLIQFQNNGVVDDSQLPKDRFSAERLKGVDSTLKIQPAKLEDSAVYLCASSLGGAMNTEAFFGQGTRLTVV.

To note about this clonotype: Mismatch with germline at one junction end may stem from a read error. The rearrangement links TRBV15 to TRBJ1-6; 11 bases map to TRBD1. The germline CDR1 and CDR2 sequences are LNHNV and YYDKDF (reference sequence). This CDR3 is 16 amino acids long. The CDR3 spells CATCRAQGQGDSALHF. The CDR3 nucleotides read TGTGCCACCTGCAGAGCCCAGGGACAGGGGGATTCAGCCCTCCACTTT.

This clonotype was detected ten times or more. The V gene is TRBV29-1, the J gene TRBJ1-1; possible D gene TRBD1, 6 bases. This CDR3 is 12 amino acids long. Germline loops: CDR1 SQVTM, CDR2 ANQGSEA. CDR3 coding DNA: TGCAGGCGGGGGCCCATGAACACTGAAGCTTTCTTT. Protein: CRRGPMNTEAFF.

This clonotype was seen at least ten times. This chain connects TRBV12-5 to TRBJ2-6; D remains ambiguous. CDR1 LGHNT and CDR2 FRNRAP come from the germline V gene. This CDR3 spans 16 amino acids. V shed 5 bases and J shed 0 bases, with 11 bases lying between them. CDR3 sequence: CASGRRTRSGANVLTF. Here the CDR3 DNA reads TGTGCTAGTGGTAGACGGACCCGCTCTGGGGCCAACGTCCTGACTTTC.

This clonotype has a handful of counts. The chain couples TRBV11-2 to TRBJ2-7, with 12 bases that match TRBD2. Germline V lookup: CDR1 SGHAT, CDR2 FQNNGV. The CDR3 runs 16 residues. The V gene end was trimmed by 1 base and the J gene end by 6 bases; junction bases not matched to a gene: 7. CDR3 nucleotide sequence: TGTGCCAGCAGCTTAGTGGGCCTAGCGGGGGGGGTCGAGCAGTACTTC. Translated: CASSLVGLAGGVEQYF. Full variable domain (remainder filled in from reference TRBV11-2 and TRBJ2-7): EAGVAQSPRYKIIEKRQSVAFWCNPISGHATLYWYQQILGQGPKLLIQFQNNGVVDDSQLPKDRFSAERLKGVDSTLKIQPAKLEDSAVYLCASSLVGLAGGVEQYFGPGTRLTVT.

CDR3 sequence: CASSFTGTGGGELNSYEQYF. CDR3 coding DNA: TGTGCCAGCAGTTTCACCGGGACAGGGGGCGGGGAACTGAACTCCTACGAGCAGTACTTC. The chain links TRBV12-3 or TRBV12-4 to TRBJ2-7; 12 bases are a match to TRBD1. The CDR3 runs to 20 residues. Germline trimming cut 3 bases from V and 0 bases from J; bases unmatched to any gene: 15.

The table lists this clonotype with many counts. V is TRBV5-1 and J is TRBJ1-1, with D perhaps TRBD1 (5 bases). Germline-derived CDR1 and CDR2 are SGHRS and YFSETQ. The length of the CDR3 is 14 residues. Deletions cut 4 bases from V and 2 bases from J, with 12 bases between. The CDR3 reads CASSLVGVNTEAFF. The DNA for the CDR3 is TGCGCCAGCAGCCTGGTAGGGGTAAACACTGAAGCTTTCTTT.

About this clonotype itself: A much larger clone differs by one base, so this may be a read error. This likely comes from a read error, as the CDR3 has no conserved phenylalanine or tryptophan at its end. This chain joins TRBV20-1 and TRBJ2-5, with 9 bases matching TRBD2. Germline-derived CDR1 and CDR2 are DFQATT and SNEGSKA (reference sequence). The CDR3 totals 13 residues. After removal of 4 bases from V and 4 bases from J, the junction contained 4 bases not matched to a gene. CDR3 bases: TGCAGTGCTACTCTAGCGGGGAGAGAGACCCAGTACCTC. Translation gives CSATLAGRETQYL.

The V gene is TRBV12-3 or TRBV12-4, the J gene TRBJ2-2, with D uncertain. Trimming cost V 6 bases and J 0 bases, with 14 bases left between them. CDR3 length: 16 residues. CDR3 sequence (DNA): TGTGCCAGCAGCTCCCTGGGCCGTACGAACACCGGGGAGCTGTTTTTT. Translating gives CASSSLGRTNTGELFF.